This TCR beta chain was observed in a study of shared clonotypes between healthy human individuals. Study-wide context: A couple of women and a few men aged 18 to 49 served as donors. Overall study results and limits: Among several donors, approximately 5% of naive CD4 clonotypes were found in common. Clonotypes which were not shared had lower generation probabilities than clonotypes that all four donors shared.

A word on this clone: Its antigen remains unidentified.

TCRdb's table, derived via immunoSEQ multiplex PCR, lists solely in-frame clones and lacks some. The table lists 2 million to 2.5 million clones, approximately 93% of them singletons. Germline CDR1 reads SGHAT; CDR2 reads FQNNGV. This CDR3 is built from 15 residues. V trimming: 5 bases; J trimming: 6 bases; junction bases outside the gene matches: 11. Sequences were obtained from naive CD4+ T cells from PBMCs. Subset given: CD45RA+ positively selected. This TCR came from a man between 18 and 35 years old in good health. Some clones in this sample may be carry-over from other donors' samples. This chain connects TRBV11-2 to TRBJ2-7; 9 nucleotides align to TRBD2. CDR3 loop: CASSPPGAGGPEQYF. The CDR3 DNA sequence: TGTGCCAGCAGCCCCCCGGGAGCGGGAGGTCCCGAGCAGTACTTC.